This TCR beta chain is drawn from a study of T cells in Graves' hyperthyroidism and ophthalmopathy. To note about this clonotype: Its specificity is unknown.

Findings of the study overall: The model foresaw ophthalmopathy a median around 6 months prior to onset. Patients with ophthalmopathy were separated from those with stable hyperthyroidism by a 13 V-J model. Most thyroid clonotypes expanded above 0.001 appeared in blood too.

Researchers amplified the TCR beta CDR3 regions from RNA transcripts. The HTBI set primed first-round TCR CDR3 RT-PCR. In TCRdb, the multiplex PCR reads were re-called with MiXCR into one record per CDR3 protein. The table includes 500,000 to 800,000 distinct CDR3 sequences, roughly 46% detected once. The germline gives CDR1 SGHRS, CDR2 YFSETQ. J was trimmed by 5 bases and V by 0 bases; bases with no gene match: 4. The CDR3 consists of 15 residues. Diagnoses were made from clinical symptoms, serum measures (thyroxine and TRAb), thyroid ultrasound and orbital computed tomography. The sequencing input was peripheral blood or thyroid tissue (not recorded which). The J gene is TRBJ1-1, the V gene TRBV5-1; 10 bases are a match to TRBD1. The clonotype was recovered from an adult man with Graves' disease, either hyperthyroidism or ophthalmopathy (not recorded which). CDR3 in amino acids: CASSLAGQGRTEAFF. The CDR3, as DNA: TGCGCCAGCAGCTTGGCGGGACAGGGGCGAACTGAAGCTTTCTTT. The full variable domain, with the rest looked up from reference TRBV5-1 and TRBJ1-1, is KAGVTQTPRYLIKTRGQQVTLSCSPISGHRSVSWYQQTPGQGLQFLFEYFSETQRNKGNFPGRFSGRQFSNSRSEMNVSTLELGDSALYLCASSLAGQGRTEAFFGQGTRLTVV.